Sequencing of this TCR beta chain was carried out in a study of T-cell memory formation after mild COVID-19. Study-level results: CD8+ contracting clones occupied EMRA, while CD4+ ones occupied mainly CM and EM. Later expanders leaned CD4+, whereas clones that contracted between day 15 and 85 were balanced CD4/CD8.

TCR alpha and TCR beta cDNA libraries with sample barcodes and UMIs came from 5'RACE using constant-segment primers. TCRdb reprocessed the 5' RACE reads with MiXCR, giving one entry per CDR3 protein. Altogether over 300,000 distinct CDR3 sequences are present, roughly 20% being singletons, with the ten largest covering approximately 22%. Germline-derived CDR1 and CDR2 are SGHTA and FQGNSA. Trimming took 3 bases from V and 4 from J; bases not matched to a gene: 5. The CDR3 is made up of 15 amino acids. With regard to this clonotype: The antigen is unknown.

Sample: PBMCs or a T cell subset sorted from them (not recorded which). The sequence was obtained from a man between 18 and 29 years old who had mild COVID-19 (a few samples of this study predate the infection). Cell type and time point are not known. V and J are TRBV7-2 and TRBJ2-2, with 7 positions matching TRBD1. This CDR3 is CASSLETGITGELFF. For the CDR3, the DNA is TGTGCCAGCAGCTTGGAGACAGGGATCACCGGGGAGCTGTTTTTT.